Given below is one T cell receptor beta chain in context. Per the study methods: Reference gene primers were amplified, and this amplification served to estimate nucleated cell counts. The protocol was immunoSEQ multiplex PCR, while the TCRdb copy is restricted to in-frame clones and leaves out a portion. That table gives V, J and clone size, and the DNA gave D and trimming. Among tens of thousands of clones listed, around 86% were seen once. The CDR3 runs 13 residues. V lost 1 base and J lost 6, with 8 bases in between. Germline V gene data show CDR1 as SEHNR and CDR2 as FQNEAQ (reference sequence). These data come from a study of blood T cell repertoires in COVID-19. The overall study: COVID-19 samples, acute and convalescent, were from the United States, Italy and Spain.

The sequence came from a human donor in a cohort sampled during active COVID-19. Input material: peripheral blood. V gene TRBV7-9 combines with J gene TRBJ2-3; D gene uncertain. CDR3 coding DNA: TGTGCCAGCAGCTTAGGTGAGGCGGATACGCAGTATTTT. This sequence encodes CASSLGEADTQYF. Based on the CDR3 plus reference TRBV7-9 and TRBJ2-3, the full variable domain is DTGVSQNPRHKITKRGQNVTFRCDPISEHNRLYWYRQTLGQGPEFLTYFQNEAQLEKSRLLSDRFSAERPKGSFSTLEIQRTEQGDSAMYLCASSLGEADTQYFGPGTRLTVL.